Listed below are T cell receptor beta chains from one sample, sequenced in a study of technical replicates of blood from several donors. Libraries were prepared by immunoSEQ multiplex PCR; TCRdb keeps only in-frame clonotypes and omits some of them. Among some 90,000 clones, 85% to 95% were seen once, and the ten largest hold about 0.37%. Sequenced input: T cells isolated from PBMCs. The receptors were gathered from a human donor in good health. CDR3s include the opening cysteine and the closing phenylalanine or tryptophan. The order of the fields is J gene, clone size, D gene, V gene, CDR3 length, CDR3 DNA, CDR3 protein. The D gene is left open where the match is weak. Part of the rows lack a size; the others show once, few, many or a class for expanded clones.

TRBJ1-4,-,-,TRBV30,15,TGTGCCTGGAGCGGCAGACAAGCAACTAATGAAAAACTGTTTTTT,CAWSGRQATNEKLFF
TRBJ2-7,-,-,TRBV28,12,TGTGCCAGCACCAAGATGGGGGCCGAGCAGTACTTC,CASTKMGAEQYF
TRBJ2-1,once,TRBD1,TRBV5-4,15,TGTGCCAGCAGCTGGGACAGGGGCGGCTACAATGAGCAGTTCTTC,CASSWDRGGYNEQFF
TRBJ1-2,-,TRBD1,TRBV11-3,16,TGTGCCAGCAGCAGTCCGGGACAGGGAATGGACTATGGCTACACCTTC,CASSSPGQGMDYGYTF
TRBJ2-1,-,TRBD2,TRBV28,15,TGTGCCAGCAGCCCAATAGCGGGATCCCCGCGTGAGCAGTTCTTC,CASSPIAGSPREQFF
TRBJ1-1,-,-,TRBV10-1,13,TGCGCCAGCAGTGAGAGTGGGCTCATTGAAGCTTTCTTT,CASSESGLIEAFF
TRBJ2-1,-,TRBD2,TRBV5-1,15,TGCGCCAGCAGCTTAATAGCTAGCGGGGCATATGAGCAGTTCTTC,CASSLIASGAYEQFF
TRBJ2-1,-,TRBD2,TRBV5-1,14,TGCGCCAGCAGCTTGGTACTAGCGGAGAATGAGCAGTTCTTC,CASSLVLAENEQFF
TRBJ2-1,-,TRBD2,TRBV27,14,TGTGCCAGCAGTTTAGCTAGCGGGTACAATGAGCAGTTCTTC,CASSLASGYNEQFF
TRBJ2-1,once,TRBD2,TRBV27,15,TGTGCCAGCAGTTTCCTCGGACTAGCGGGAGTTGAGCAGTTCTTC,CASSFLGLAGVEQFF
TRBJ2-7,-,TRBD1,TRBV6-5,15,TGTGCCAGCAGTTACTCGATTCCGGACAGGGTTGAGCAGTACTTC,CASSYSIPDRVEQYF
TRBJ2-1,-,TRBD2,TRBV28,19,TGTGCCAGCAGTTTTCTACTAGCGGGAGGGATGATCTCCTACAATGAGCAGTTCTTC,CASSFLLAGGMISYNEQFF
TRBJ1-2,-,TRBD1,TRBV5-4,13,TGTGCCAGCAGCTTGAAAGGGGGCAATGGCTACACCTTC,CASSLKGGNGYTF
TRBJ2-7,-,TRBD1,TRBV4-1,15,TGCGCCAGCAGCCAACACCCGGGACAGGGGTCCTGGCAGTACTTC,CASSQHPGQGSWQYF
TRBJ2-5,-,-,TRBV4-1,13,TGCGCCAGCAGCCAAAGAGGACAAGAGACCCAGTACTTC,CASSQRGQETQYF